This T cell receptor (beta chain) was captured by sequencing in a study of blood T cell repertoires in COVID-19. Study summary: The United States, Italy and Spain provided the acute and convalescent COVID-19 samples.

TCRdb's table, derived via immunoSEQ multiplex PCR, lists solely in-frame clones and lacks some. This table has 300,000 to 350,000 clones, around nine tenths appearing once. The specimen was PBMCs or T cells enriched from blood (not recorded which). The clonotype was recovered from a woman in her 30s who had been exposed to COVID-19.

The CDR3 DNA sequence: TGTGCCTGGACTCCCGTGGGGGGTGTAAAACTGTTTTTT. This codes for CAWTPVGGVKLFF. The V and J genes are TRBV30 and TRBJ1-4; D is perhaps TRBD1 (5 bases). The CDR3 runs to 13 residues. In germline, CDR1 is GTSNPN, CDR2 SVGIG (reference sequence). Trimming took 4 bases from V and 10 from J, leaving 16 bases between them.